This T cell receptor beta chain was observed in a study of CD8 T cells in ankylosing spondylitis. Findings of the study overall: What appeared characteristic of ankylosing spondylitis blood was a TCR beta motif of several highly homologous variants. Reportedly, significant enrichment of disease-linked clones occurred in matched ankylosing spondylitis synovial fluid.

TCRdb re-called the 5' RACE reads with MiXCR, one entry per CDR3 protein. The sample holds under 250,000 distinct CDR3 sequences, over 9.5% seen once. Details on this clonotype: Its antigen is not known.

The clonotype was recovered from a male donor with ankylosing spondylitis or in good health (not recorded which). Sequenced material: blood, either unsorted or a sorted T cell fraction (not recorded which).

The CDR3 DNA reads as TGTGCCTGGAGTGTACCGGGGAGTGAGTACTTC. Translating it yields CAWSVPGSEYF. The chain couples TRBV30 to TRBJ2-7; D is perhaps TRBD2 (5 bases). V was cut by 0 bases and J by 11 bases, with 11 bases left in between. Germline V gives CDR1 GTSNPN, CDR2 SVGIG (reference sequence). This CDR3 comprises 11 residues.